The 5 T cell receptor beta chains below all came from one sample that was sequenced in a study of blood T cells in healthy people across ages. PCR was performed a second time for roughly 7 to 12 cycles using a sample-barcoded 5' primer and a J-beta primer mix. TCRdb called the 5' RACE reads again in MiXCR, with one record for every CDR3 protein. This table holds roughly 1,500,000 distinct CDR3 sequences, around 35% found once. Sequencing was carried out using blood. The receptors shown here come from a woman aged 25 to 39 in good health.

This chain connects TRBV4-2 to TRBJ2-1; 7 positions match TRBD2. In germline, CDR1 is LGHNA, CDR2 YNFKEQ. The V gene end was trimmed by 0 bases and the J gene end by 8 bases; junction bases not matched to a gene: 13. This CDR3 is built from 17 residues. DNA of the CDR3: TGTGCCAGCAGCCAAGAGGGGCCCGGGACTAAGGGCTATGAGCAGTTCTTC. It yields the protein CASSQEGPGTKGYEQFF.

The rearrangement links TRBV2 to TRBJ2-1; TRBD1 or TRBD2 may be the D gene (6 bases each). The germline V gene encodes CDR1 SNHLY and CDR2 FYNNEI. V lost 4 bases to trimming and J lost 5 bases, with 15 bases between them. The CDR3 contains 15 residues. CDR3 nucleotide sequence: TGTGCCAGCAGTGTAGGGGGGTTAGAGAACAATGAGCAGTTCTTC. Amino acids: CASSVGGLENNEQFF.

The chain employs TRBV5-1 and TRBJ1-5; TRBD1 matches 9 bases. The CDR3 is 15 amino acids. Germline lookup yields CDR1 SGHRS and CDR2 YFSETQ. V shed 4 bases and J 5 bases; nucleotides not matched to a gene: 7. CDR3 DNA sequence: TGCGCCAGCAGCGAGGGACAGGGTGGGCATCAGCCCCAGCATTTT. This encodes CASSEGQGGHQPQHF.

This clonotype was picked up a small number of times. The chain links TRBV6-6 to TRBJ2-1, with a tentative D call TRBD2 (5 bases). The CDR3 consists of 15 residues. The germline V and J ends were trimmed by 5 bases and 0 bases, with 11 bases remaining between them. Germline CDR1 reads MNHNY; CDR2 reads SVGAGI (reference sequence). The CDR3 sequence: CASSIGLRSYNEQFF. The CDR3 DNA follows: TGTGCCAGCAGTATAGGACTCCGCTCCTACAATGAGCAGTTCTTC.

The table lists this clonotype with a few counts. The J gene is TRBJ1-1, the V gene TRBV7-9; tentatively, D is TRBD1 (6 bases). Germline CDR1 reads SEHNR; CDR2 reads FQNEAQ (reference sequence). Trimming left V 5 bases short and J 0 bases short, with 19 bases between. This CDR3 is built from 17 residues. The CDR3 nucleotides read TGTGCCAGCAGCCGAACCACAGGGAGACTCATGAACACTGAAGCTTTCTTT. Protein product: CASSRTTGRLMNTEAFF.